The 20 T cell receptor beta chains listed next were all sequenced from one sample in a study of blood T cell repertoires in COVID-19. Assay: immunoSEQ multiplex PCR; the TCRdb copy retains only in-frame clones and omits some. The table includes roughly 260,000 clones, 75% to 95% detected once. The sample consisted of PBMCs or T cells enriched from blood (not recorded which). Receptors originate from a woman aged 18 to 35 who had recovered from COVID-19.

The chain's CDR3 is CASSLTAGGDGEQFF. The CDR3 bases are TGCGCCAGCAGCTTAACAGCGGGAGGGGATGGTGAGCAGTTCTTC. The chain has TRBV5-1 and TRBJ2-1, with TRBD2 matching over 10 bases. The CDR3 sequence is 15 residues long. V lost 2 bases, J lost 9 bases, and 8 bases stayed unmatched. Germline assignment: CDR1 SGHRS and CDR2 YFSETQ.

The genes are TRBV3-1 (or the pseudogene TRBV3-2) and TRBJ1-3; 7 bases map to TRBD1. V lost 3 bases to trimming and J lost 2 bases; unmatched junction nucleotides: 1. The CDR3 spans 14 residues. Germline-derived CDR1 and CDR2 are LGHDT and YNNKEL (reference sequence). CDR3 coding DNA: TGTGCCAGCAGCCACCAGGGGGCTGGAAACACCATATATTTT. Its protein product is CASSHQGAGNTIYF.

This clone has only one observation. The J gene is TRBJ1-5, the V gene TRBV5-6; 8 positions match TRBD1. Germline V CDR1 and CDR2: SGHDT, YYEEEE. The CDR3 has 13 amino acids. J gave up 11 bases and V 4 bases, and 8 bases lay outside the gene matches. The CDR3 DNA follows: TGTGCCAGCAGCACCGGACAGGGTATGGCCCAGCATTTT. Its translation is CASSTGQGMAQHF.

This chain uses TRBV28 with TRBJ2-1; D might be TRBD1 (7 bases). The CDR3 loop spans 17 amino acids. Germline V gene data show CDR1 as MDHEN and CDR2 as SYDVKM. Trimming stripped 5 bases from V and 5 bases from J, with 22 bases between. CDR3 nucleotide sequence: TGTGCCAGCAGTCCTTCACGGAGGGGGCGGTGGGACAATGAGCAGTTCTTC. It specifies CASSPSRRGRWDNEQFF.

This clone was counted once. The V and J genes are TRBV5-5 and TRBJ1-6; 7 bases agree with TRBD1. V shed 5 bases and J 6 bases; nucleotides not matched to a gene: 5. Germline CDR1 and CDR2: SGHKS and YYEKEE (reference sequence). The CDR3 is made up of 14 amino acids. The CDR3 loop reads CASRMTGFNSPLHF. DNA for the CDR3: TGTGCCAGCAGGATGACAGGGTTTAATTCACCCCTCCACTTT.

The CDR3, as DNA: TGTGCCAGCAGCTTAGTTTCGGGACAGGCATCCTACGAGCAGTACTTC. This sequence encodes CASSLVSGQASYEQYF. V and J are TRBV7-9 and TRBJ2-7; 8 bases align to TRBD1. V was pared by 1 base and J by 1 base, with 6 bases of the junction left unmatched. This CDR3 contains 16 residues. Germline V gene data show CDR1 as SEHNR and CDR2 as FQNEAQ (reference sequence).

The chain carries TRBV10-2 and TRBJ2-2, with a tentative D call TRBD2 (6 bases). There are 16 residues in the CDR3. The germline CDR1 and CDR2 sequences are WSHSY and SAAADI. V was cut by 8 bases and J by 0 bases, with 16 bases left in between. CDR3 sequence reads: CASVITGGANTGELFF. The CDR3 nucleotides read TGCGCCAGCGTTATTACTGGCGGGGCGAACACCGGGGAGCTGTTTTTT.

This rearrangement joins TRBV5-1 to TRBJ2-1; 7 nucleotides line up with TRBD2. Losses at the gene ends were 0 bases for V and 5 bases for J; bases not matched to a gene: 8. The CDR3 consists of 16 residues. CDR1 SGHRS and CDR2 YFSETQ come from the germline V gene. This CDR3 is CASSLDSGRAHNEQFF. The CDR3, as DNA: TGCGCCAGCAGCTTGGATAGTGGGAGGGCCCACAATGAGCAGTTCTTC.

V gene TRBV4-1 combines with J gene TRBJ1-6; D is undetermined. CDR1 is MGHRA, CDR2 YSYEKL, per germline. CDR3 length equals 14 residues. V lost 2 bases and J 11 bases, leaving 13 bases between the germline ends. Written as DNA, the CDR3 is TGCGCCAGCAGCCAAAGGAATCGAGGGACACCCCTCCACTTT. Translated, it gives CASSQRNRGTPLHF.

The rearrangement links TRBV4-1 to TRBJ2-4, with a possible D match to TRBD2 (5 bases). This CDR3 comprises 15 residues. The V end was cut by 0 bases, the J end by 6 bases, with 12 bases between. CDR1 is MGHRA, CDR2 YSYEKL, per germline. The CDR3 DNA sequence: TGCGCCAGCAGCCAAGATCTAGCCACGTTAAACATTCAGTACTTC. Its translation: CASSQDLATLNIQYF.

The chain employs TRBV21-1 and TRBJ1-2; TRBD1 is taken as the D call from the table, unchecked against the DNA. TRBV21-1 is a documented pseudogene. This CDR3 has 14 residues. CDR3 coding DNA: TGTGCCAGCAGGGCCAATTCGGTGGGACACCTCTACACCTTC. Encoded protein: CASRANSVGHLYTF.

This sequence joins TRBV10-3 and TRBJ1-2; D might be TRBD1 (5 bases). This CDR3 contains 14 residues. V lost 4 bases to trimming and J lost 7 bases, with 16 bases between them. Germline V CDR1 and CDR2: ENHRY, SYGVKD. The chain's CDR3 is CAISGADRHPGYTF. CDR3 nucleotides: TGTGCCATCAGTGGGGCAGACAGACACCCTGGCTACACCTTC.

V is TRBV7-8 and J is TRBJ2-7, with 10 bases aligning to TRBD1. This CDR3 spans 15 amino acids. Germline values: CDR1 SGHVS, CDR2 FQNEAQ. The trim removed 7 bases at V and 6 bases at J, leaving 12 bases unmatched. The CDR3 protein is CASTPLTGGGSEQYF. The CDR3 nucleotides are TGTGCCAGCACTCCTCTGACAGGGGGCGGGAGCGAGCAGTACTTC.

Comment on this clone: A read error may account for a junction end that differs from germline. The chain is built from TRBV7-9 and TRBJ1-5; maybe TRBD1 (5 bases). Germline V gene lookup returns CDR1 SEHNR and CDR2 FQNEAQ (reference sequence). This CDR3 spans 15 amino acids. CDR3 bases: TGTGCCAACAGCCATTCGGGGGGATACAATCAGCCCCAGCATTTT. Translated: CANSHSGGYNQPQHF. The entire variable domain, with the rest obtained from reference TRBV7-9 and TRBJ1-5, is as follows: DTGVSQNPRHKITKRGQNVTFRCDPISEHNRLYWYRQTLGQGPEFLTYFQNEAQLEKSRLLSDRFSAERPKGSFSTLEIQRTEQGDSAMYLCANSHSGGYNQPQHFGDGTRLSIL.

The chain recombines TRBV5-6 with TRBJ2-7, with a weak D call TRBD2 (6 bases). Germline V gene data show CDR1 as SGHDT and CDR2 as YYEEEE. The CDR3 has 14 residues. Trimming removed 5 bases at V and 5 bases at J, with 17 bases between. The CDR3 here is CASSFIADKDEQYF. CDR3 DNA: TGTGCCAGCAGTTTTATAGCGGACAAGGACGAGCAGTACTTC.

The chain combines TRBV20-1 with TRBJ2-3; D could derive from TRBD1 or TRBD2 (6 bases each). V lost 3 bases, J lost 3 bases, and 10 bases lay in between. The CDR3 spans 13 residues. Germline V gives CDR1 DFQATT, CDR2 SNEGSKA (reference sequence). CDR3 in DNA: TGCAGTGCTAGTGGGGGGCCTACAGATACGCAGTATTTT. Translation: CSASGGPTDTQYF.

The chain combines TRBV10-3 with TRBJ2-3; D might be TRBD1 (6 bases). Germline CDR1 is ENHRY and CDR2 is SYGVKD. The germline V and J ends were trimmed by 5 bases and 2 bases, with 14 bases remaining between them. This CDR3 is 15 amino acids long. CDR3 bases: TGTGCCATCAGTACCTCCAGGGGCCTCACAGATACGCAGTATTTT. This codes for CAISTSRGLTDTQYF.

This clone appeared once. The chain carries TRBV19 and TRBJ1-2, with 10 bases that match TRBD1. V shed 9 bases, J shed 8 bases, and the junction held 12 bases outside the gene matches. CDR1 and CDR2 from the germline V gene are LNHDA and SQIVND (reference sequence). This CDR3 region has 14 residues. The CDR3 coding sequence is TGTGCCAGCGGGACAGGGGAAGGTTTTAGGGGCTACACCTTC. It specifies CASGTGEGFRGYTF.

This sequence joins TRBV3-1 (or the pseudogene TRBV3-2) and TRBJ1-1; 7 nucleotides line up with TRBD1. The junction had 1 base not matched to a gene; V was cut back by 2 bases and J by 1 base. The CDR3 totals 14 residues. Germline loops: CDR1 LGHDT, CDR2 YNNKEL (reference sequence). Here the CDR3 reads CASSQRQGNTEAFF. The CDR3 DNA is TGTGCCAGCAGCCAACGACAGGGGAACACTGAAGCTTTCTTT.

The chain has TRBV4-2 and TRBJ1-1, with D unclear. The CDR3 covers 14 residues. V was trimmed by 6 bases and J by 5 bases, leaving 16 bases between them. CDR1 LGHNA and CDR2 YNFKEQ come from the germline V gene. CDR3 nucleotide sequence: TGTGCCAGCAGTCGCGGGAGACTGGGGACTGAAGCTTTCTTT. Translated, it gives CASSRGRLGTEAFF.